Following are 29 T cell receptor beta chains from one sample sequenced in a study of PD-1 blockade in classical Hodgkin lymphoma. Time point described: cycle 4 day 1 (C4D1), after more than five weeks of nivolumab. Brentuximab vedotin exposure varied among the patients, all of whom had relapsed after autologous stem cell transplantation. Generated by immunoSEQ multiplex PCR, the TCRdb table keeps only in-frame clones and is missing some. The sample has thousands of clones, about 82% seen once; the top ten hold almost 30%. The starting material was peripheral blood mononuclear cells (PBMCs), obtained before the fourth cycle of nivolumab. The origin of the receptors is a human donor with classical Hodgkin lymphoma.

The chain combines TRBV6-1 with TRBJ2-1; a weak D match, TRBD1 (5 bases). The CDR3 is 14 amino acids. Trimming left V 5 bases short and J 3 bases short, with 11 bases between. Germline V gives CDR1 MNHNS, CDR2 SASEGT. The chain's CDR3 is CASSWTSIYNEQFF. DNA for the CDR3: TGTGCCAGCAGTTGGACATCCATCTACAATGAGCAGTTCTTC.

This clone was detected a few times. This sequence joins TRBV18 and TRBJ2-1, with 13 bases identical to TRBD2. The CDR3 runs to 16 residues. The germline V gene has CDR1 KGHSH and CDR2 LQKENI. V lost 5 bases and J lost 4; bases outside the gene matches: 5. The CDR3 spells CASSAPTSGGYNEQFF. The CDR3 region has the DNA TGTGCCAGCTCAGCCCCGACTAGCGGGGGGTACAATGAGCAGTTCTTC.

The chain has TRBV5-6 and TRBJ1-2; D call uncertain. CDR3 length: 14 amino acids. Germline V gives CDR1 SGHDT, CDR2 YYEEEE. Trimming stripped 1 base from V and 4 bases from J, with 11 bases between. The CDR3 sequence is CASSLWQISYGYTF. Written as DNA, the CDR3 is TGTGCCAGCAGCTTGTGGCAGATAAGCTATGGCTACACCTTC.

V gene TRBV11-1 combines with J gene TRBJ2-1; TRBD1 matches 8 bases. The CDR3 loop spans 17 amino acids. V was clipped by 1 base and J by 0 bases; unmatched bases: 5. Germline CDR1 SGHAT, CDR2 FQDESV (reference sequence). The CDR3 protein is CASSLGGGQVSYNEQFF. CDR3 DNA sequence: TGTGCCAGCAGCTTAGGAGGGGGACAGGTCTCCTACAATGAGCAGTTCTTC.

This chain connects TRBV14 to TRBJ2-7; maybe TRBD2 (5 bases). CDR1 is SGHDN, CDR2 FVKESK, per germline. V gave up 4 bases and J gave up 3 bases, with 10 bases separating them. The CDR3 runs to 13 residues. The DNA for the CDR3 is TGTGCCAGCAGCCCCCGGGAAATCTACGAGCAGTACTTC. Its protein is CASSPREIYEQYF.

In its sample, this clone was seen once. V and J are TRBV7-2 and TRBJ2-7; D is unclear. The CDR3 has 13 residues. Germline assignment: CDR1 SGHTA and CDR2 FQGNSA. Trimming took off 1 base at V and 4 bases at J, with 8 bases between the two ends. DNA of the CDR3: TGTGCCAGCAGCTTAGTTAGTCCTTACGAGCAGTACTTC. It codes for CASSLVSPYEQYF.

The chain links TRBV6-1 to TRBJ1-1; the D is unclear. V was pared by 7 bases and J by 5 bases, with 8 bases between. Germline lookup yields CDR1 MNHNS and CDR2 SASEGT. CDR3 length equals 11 residues. CDR3 sequence reads: CASKYVTEAFF. DNA for the CDR3: TGTGCCAGCAAGTATGTGACTGAAGCTTTCTTT.

CDR3 DNA sequence: TGTGCCAGCAGCTTAGTTGGGTTGTCAGGACAGCTCCTTCGGGGGACCCAGTACTTC. As protein: CASSLVGLSGQLLRGTQYF. The chain combines TRBV11-2 with TRBJ2-5, with a tentative D call TRBD1 (6 bases). The CDR3 contains 19 residues. Looked up from germline, CDR1 is SGHAT and CDR2 is FQNNGV. Between the trimmed V and J ends, which lost 1 base and 7 bases, there was a span of 28 bases. Complete variable domain (other parts from reference TRBV11-2 and TRBJ2-5): EAGVAQSPRYKIIEKRQSVAFWCNPISGHATLYWYQQILGQGPKLLIQFQNNGVVDDSQLPKDRFSAERLKGVDSTLKIQPAKLEDSAVYLCASSLVGLSGQLLRGTQYFGPGTRLLVL.

The rearrangement joins TRBV18 to TRBJ2-7; D gene uncertain. V was clipped by 2 bases and J by 2 bases, with 4 bases between them. The CDR3 has 12 amino acids. Germline CDR1 reads KGHSH; CDR2 reads LQKENI. Here the CDR3 DNA reads TGTGCCAGCTCACCAGCAGCCTACGAGCAGTACTTC. It is translated as CASSPAAYEQYF.

The gene calls are TRBV28 and TRBJ2-7, with 9 bases that match TRBD1. Germline CDR1 and CDR2: MDHEN and SYDVKM. V trimming: 6 bases; J trimming: 1 base; junction bases outside the gene matches: 7. The CDR3 runs to 15 residues. The CDR3 DNA reads TGTGCCAGCAGGCCGGGACAGGGACCATCCTACGAGCAGTACTTC. Translating gives CASRPGQGPSYEQYF.

V is TRBV23-1 and J is TRBJ2-7, with 8 positions matching TRBD2. TRBV23-1 is filed as an ORF, its function uncertain. The V and J ends lost 2 bases and 10 bases, in that order; junction bases with no gene match: 4. CDR3 size: 12 residues. The chain's CDR3 is CASSQLSGTQYF. CDR3 bases: TGCGCCAGCAGTCAACTTAGCGGGACACAGTACTTC.

J is TRBJ2-5 and V is TRBV5-6; 7 bases map to TRBD2. This CDR3 comprises 15 residues. Trimming at V came to 4 bases and at J to 3 bases, leaving 9 bases not matched to a gene. Germline assignment: CDR1 SGHDT and CDR2 YYEEEE. In DNA, the CDR3 is TGTGCCAGCAGCCCCCTCGGACGGGGGGAAGAGACCCAGTACTTC. Encoded protein: CASSPLGRGEETQYF.

The chain recombines TRBV5-1 with TRBJ1-1, with D tentatively TRBD1 (6 bases). This CDR3 spans 14 amino acids. In germline, CDR1 is SGHRS, CDR2 YFSETQ. V was pared by 3 bases and J by 0 bases, with 9 bases between. DNA of the CDR3: TGCGCCAGCAGCTCGGGGGCGGTGAACACTGAAGCTTTCTTT. Translated: CASSSGAVNTEAFF.

This CDR3 reads CASSLGLQETQYF. CDR3 coding DNA: TGTGCCAGCAGCCTGGGACTTCAAGAGACCCAGTACTTC. The chain uses TRBV7-2 and TRBJ2-5; a possible D gene is TRBD2 (6 bases). CDR1 is SGHTA, CDR2 FQGNSA, per germline. V lost 5 bases to trimming and J lost 2 bases, with 9 bases between them. The CDR3 extends over 13 amino acids.

This clone was observed a few times. The chain is built from TRBV9 and TRBJ2-1; D gene ambiguous. Trimming left V 2 bases short and J 8 bases short, with 17 bases between. The CDR3 contains 15 residues. Per the germline V gene, CDR1 is SGDLS and CDR2 is YYNGEE. The CDR3 bases are TGTGCCAGCAGCGTTGCTAGTGTTTATCTTGATGAGCAGTTCTTC. Translating gives CASSVASVYLDEQFF.

The chain combines TRBV5-1 with TRBJ2-7; TRBD1 might be the D (6 bases). CDR1 is SGHRS and CDR2 is YFSETQ in the germline V gene. CDR3 length: 12 residues. V gave up 3 bases and J gave up 4 bases, with 8 bases separating them. DNA of the CDR3: TGCGCCAGCAGCTCCGGACAGTACGAGCAGTACTTC. Translation gives CASSSGQYEQYF.

The table lists this clone with a few counts. The V and J genes are TRBV6-1 and TRBJ1-4; D gene uncertain. This CDR3 comprises 14 residues. With 6 bases removed from V and 2 bases from J, the gap between germline ends came to 10 bases. The germline V gene encodes CDR1 MNHNS and CDR2 SASEGT. CDR3 sequence: CASRPTATNEKLFF. The DNA for the CDR3 is TGTGCCAGCAGGCCGACGGCCACTAATGAAAAACTGTTTTTT.

J is TRBJ1-2 and V is TRBV16, with TRBD1 matching over 7 bases. The CDR3 is 14 amino acids. Germline V gives CDR1 KGHSY, CDR2 FQNENV. The trim removed 4 bases at V and 3 bases at J, leaving 5 bases unmatched. CDR3 coding DNA: TGTGCCAGCAGCCCCGACAGGGTGGACTATGGCTACACCTTC. It translates to CASSPDRVDYGYTF.

The J gene is TRBJ2-1, the V gene TRBV9, with 9 bases matching TRBD1. Germline lookup yields CDR1 SGDLS and CDR2 YYNGEE. This CDR3 has 15 residues. The ends lost 3 bases at V and 4 bases at J; junction bases unmatched: 5. The CDR3 nucleotides are TGTGCCAGCAGCGAAGGACAGGGGCGGTACAATGAGCAGTTCTTC. It yields the protein CASSEGQGRYNEQFF.

The gene calls are TRBV2 and TRBJ2-3; 9 nucleotides match TRBD2. The length of the CDR3 is 17 residues. CDR1 is SNHLY and CDR2 is FYNNEI in the germline V gene. V lost 3 bases, J lost 3 bases, and 10 bases stayed unmatched. CDR3 region: CASSDRAGGLVTDTQYF. The CDR3 DNA is TGTGCCAGCAGTGACCGTGCGGGGGGGCTTGTAACAGATACGCAGTATTTT.

J is TRBJ2-5 and V is TRBV13; TRBD1 matches 8 bases. CDR1 PRHDT and CDR2 FYEKMQ come from the germline V gene (reference sequence). The V gene end was trimmed by 3 bases and the J gene end by 4 bases; junction bases not matched to a gene: 4. The CDR3 is 14 residues long. CDR3 region: CASSFSGGRETQYF. CDR3 nucleotides: TGTGCCAGCAGCTTTTCAGGGGGCCGAGAGACCCAGTACTTC.

The chain joins TRBV19 to TRBJ1-5, with TRBD1 as a possible D gene (6 bases). Deletions cut 5 bases from V and 5 bases from J, with 13 bases between. Germline CDR1 reads LNHDA; CDR2 reads SQIVND (reference sequence). This CDR3 has 14 residues. CDR3 residues: CASSPRTVHQPQHF. CDR3 nucleotides: TGTGCCAGTAGTCCACGGACAGTCCATCAGCCCCAGCATTTT.

This clone was observed once. The sample has other DNA sequences that encode this CDR3 too. The chain uses TRBV5-1 and TRBJ1-1; 7 nucleotides agree with TRBD1. The trim removed 0 bases at V and 1 base at J, leaving 6 bases unmatched. The length of the CDR3 is 16 residues. Germline CDR1 and CDR2: SGHRS and YFSETQ. In DNA, the CDR3 is TGCGCCAGCAGCTTGGGGGCAGGGGGGGGGAACACTGAAGCTTTCTTT. Its translation is CASSLGAGGGNTEAFF.

V and J are TRBV29-1 and TRBJ2-3; D possibly corresponds to TRBD2 (5 bases). This CDR3 spans 10 amino acids. Trimming cost V 8 bases and J 4 bases, with 7 bases left between them. Germline CDR1 reads SQVTM; CDR2 reads ANQGSEA. The CDR3 is CSFGADTQYF. The CDR3 DNA sequence: TGCAGCTTCGGGGCAGATACGCAGTATTTT.

The chain carries TRBV15 and TRBJ1-1; D ambiguous. V was shortened by 5 bases and J by 2 bases, with 9 bases between the two germline ends. Germline lookup yields CDR1 LNHNV and CDR2 YYDKDF (reference sequence). The length of the CDR3 is 13 residues. Written as DNA, the CDR3 is TGTGCCACCAGCCGACCAGACAACACTGAAGCTTTCTTT. Its protein product is CATSRPDNTEAFF.

The chain couples TRBV6-1 to TRBJ1-1; 8 bases line up with TRBD1. Unmatched junction bases numbered 8, after V lost 6 bases and J lost 8 bases. CDR1 MNHNS and CDR2 SASEGT come from the germline V gene. The CDR3 is 13 amino acids. The CDR3 here is CASSGTWDREAFF. The DNA of the CDR3 is TGTGCCAGCAGCGGAACCTGGGACAGGGAAGCTTTCTTT.

The J gene is TRBJ2-7, the V gene TRBV27, with D perhaps being TRBD1 or TRBD2 (5 bases each). The CDR3 is made up of 13 amino acids. Germline lookup yields CDR1 MNHEY and CDR2 SMNVEV (reference sequence). V was clipped by 3 bases and J by 4 bases, with 10 bases between them. The CDR3 DNA is TGTGCCAGCAGTTTTCCGGGGACGTACGAGCAGTACTTC. It specifies CASSFPGTYEQYF.

The rearrangement links TRBV5-4 to TRBJ2-1, with 10 nucleotides matching TRBD1. The junction had 3 bases not matched to a gene; V was cut back by 2 bases and J by 4 bases. The germline gives CDR1 SGHNT, CDR2 YYREEE (reference sequence). This CDR3 has 15 residues. CDR3 residues: CASSFPGQGYNEQFF. The CDR3 DNA follows: TGTGCCAGCAGCTTTCCGGGACAGGGGTACAATGAGCAGTTCTTC.

This chain joins TRBV6-6 and TRBJ2-1; 11 bases are shared with TRBD1. The V gene's germline CDR1 is MNHNY and CDR2 SVGAGI (reference sequence). The V gene end was trimmed by 7 bases and the J gene end by 9 bases; junction bases not matched to a gene: 14. This CDR3 spans 16 amino acids. The CDR3 sequence: CASTPSGTGGQSEQFF. The CDR3 DNA is TGTGCCAGCACACCTTCCGGGACAGGGGGACAAAGTGAGCAGTTCTTC.